The clone carrying this T cell receptor (beta chain) was detected only once. The immunoSEQ assay was v3. The assay was immunoSEQ multiplex PCR, and TCRdb's table has in-frame clones only and misses some. Of under 70,000 clones listed, about 73% were seen once; the top ten hold 1.5% to 2%. This record belongs to a study of TIL therapy for anti-PD-1-resistant metastatic lung cancer. Indicated time point: pre-treatment sample, taken before nivolumab and TIL therapy. The germline V gene encodes CDR1 MNHEY and CDR2 SMNVEV (reference sequence). The CDR3 length is 18 residues. Trimming removed 4 bases from V and 2 bases from J; junction bases left unmatched: 12.

The sequencing used blood, collected at baseline. The chain employs TRBV27 and TRBJ1-3; 9 bases line up with TRBD1. The receptor comes from a person between 25 and 79 years old with non-small cell lung cancer. Here the CDR3 reads CASSSHSYRGRPGNTIYF. The CDR3 nucleotides are TGTGCCAGCAGTTCTCACTCGTACAGGGGGCGCCCTGGAAACACCATATATTTT.